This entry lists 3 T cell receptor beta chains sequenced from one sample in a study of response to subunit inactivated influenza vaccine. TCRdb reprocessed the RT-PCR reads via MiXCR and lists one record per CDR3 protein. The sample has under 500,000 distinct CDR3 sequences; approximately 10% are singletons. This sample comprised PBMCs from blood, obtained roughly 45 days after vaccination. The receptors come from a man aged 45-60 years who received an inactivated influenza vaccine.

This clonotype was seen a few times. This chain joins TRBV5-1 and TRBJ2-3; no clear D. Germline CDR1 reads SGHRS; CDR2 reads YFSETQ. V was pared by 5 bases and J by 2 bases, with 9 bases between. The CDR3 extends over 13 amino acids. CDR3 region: CASRATTTDTQYF. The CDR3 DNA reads TGCGCCAGCAGGGCCACCACCACAGATACGCAGTATTTT.

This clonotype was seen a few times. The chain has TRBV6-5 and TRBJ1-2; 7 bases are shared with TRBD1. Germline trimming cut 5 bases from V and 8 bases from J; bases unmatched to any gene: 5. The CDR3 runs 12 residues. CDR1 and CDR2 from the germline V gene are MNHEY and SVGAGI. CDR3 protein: CASSTTGQGYTF. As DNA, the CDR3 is TGTGCCAGCAGTACGACAGGGCAGGGCTACACCTTC.

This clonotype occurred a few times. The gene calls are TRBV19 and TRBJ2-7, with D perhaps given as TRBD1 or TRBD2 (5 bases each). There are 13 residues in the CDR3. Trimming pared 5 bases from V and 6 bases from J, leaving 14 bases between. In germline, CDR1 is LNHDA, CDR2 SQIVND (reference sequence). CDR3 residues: CASSGTSQVEQYF. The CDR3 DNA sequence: TGTGCCAGTAGTGGGACCTCTCAGGTCGAGCAGTACTTC.